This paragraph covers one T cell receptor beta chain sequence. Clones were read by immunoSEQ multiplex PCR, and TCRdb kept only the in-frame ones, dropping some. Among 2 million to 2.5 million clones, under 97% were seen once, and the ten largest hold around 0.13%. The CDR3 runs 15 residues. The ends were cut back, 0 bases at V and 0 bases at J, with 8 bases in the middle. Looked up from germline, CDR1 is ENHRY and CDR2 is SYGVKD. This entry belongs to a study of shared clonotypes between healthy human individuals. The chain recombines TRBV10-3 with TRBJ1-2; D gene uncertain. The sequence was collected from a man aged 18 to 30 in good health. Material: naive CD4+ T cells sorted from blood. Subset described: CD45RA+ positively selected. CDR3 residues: CAISESRVANYGYTF. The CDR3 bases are TGTGCCATCAGTGAGTCGAGGGTAGCTAACTATGGCTACACCTTC.